Listed below are T cell receptor beta chains from one sample, sequenced in a study of blood T cell repertoires in COVID-19. Assay used: immunoSEQ multiplex PCR; TCRdb lists only in-frame clones, some missing. This table holds about 280,000 clones, approximately 91% found once. The sequenced sample was peripheral blood. The receptors were gathered from a man between 18 and 35 years old with active or convalescent COVID-19. CDR3s include the opening cysteine and the closing phenylalanine or tryptophan. D genes are given only for firm matches. The listing skips clone size in some rows; elsewhere it reads once, few, many or a size class.

TRBD2,TRBV7-9,-,TRBJ2-7,CASSLVVAGAAYEQYF,TGTGCCAGCAGCTTAGTGGTAGCGGGGGCCGCCTACGAGCAGTACTTC
TRBD1,TRBV7-2,few,TRBJ2-2,CASSWNRGVEELFF,TGTGCCAGCAGCTGGAACAGGGGAGTTGAGGAGCTGTTTTTT
-,TRBV9,-,TRBJ2-1,CASSESSSSYNEQFF,TGTGCCAGCAGCGAGTCCTCCAGCTCCTACAATGAGCAGTTCTTC
TRBD1,TRBV2,-,TRBJ1-2,CASSEAMGTEANYGYTF,TGTGCCAGCAGTGAAGCGATGGGGACAGAAGCTAACTATGGCTACACCTTC
-,TRBV7-9,-,TRBJ2-3,CASSLERIVPDTQYF,TGTGCCAGCAGCTTAGAGAGAATAGTTCCAGATACGCAGTATTTT
-,TRBV4-3,-,TRBJ2-6,CASSQDPGTGANVLTF,TGCGCCAGCAGCCAAGATCCGGGGACTGGGGCCAACGTCCTGACTTTC
-,TRBV13,-,TRBJ2-5,CASSSPLGEETQYF,TGTGCCAGCAGCTCGCCCCTAGGGGAAGAGACCCAGTACTTC
TRBD1,TRBV6-4,-,TRBJ1-1,CASSDTDRGTEAFF,TGTGCCAGCAGTGATACCGACAGGGGCACTGAAGCTTTCTTT
TRBD1,TRBV20-1,once,TRBJ2-7,CSASDRVDYEQYF,TGCAGTGCTAGTGACAGGGTTGACTACGAGCAGTACTTC
TRBD1,TRBV12-5,-,TRBJ2-5,CASAIGTGGFETQYF,TGTGCTAGTGCCATCGGGACAGGGGGCTTTGAGACCCAGTACTTC
-,TRBV13,-,TRBJ1-1,CASSSTWASMNTEAFF,TGTGCCAGCAGCTCCACCTGGGCCAGCATGAACACTGAAGCTTTCTTT
-,TRBV4-1,once,TRBJ2-2,CASSPLPGVANTGELFF,TGCGCCAGCAGCCCCCTGCCGGGGGTAGCAAACACCGGGGAGCTGTTTTTT
-,TRBV10-3,-,TRBJ1-4,CAISGDSNEKLFF,TGTGCCATCAGCGGGGACTCTAATGAAAAACTGTTTTTT
-,TRBV19,-,TRBJ2-7,CASSAGYNPYEQYF,TGTGCCAGTAGTGCAGGGTACAACCCCTACGAGCAGTACTTC
-,TRBV9,-,TRBJ1-2,CASSETGSRGYTF,TGTGCCAGCAGCGAAACAGGGTCTAGGGGCTACACCTTC
TRBD1,TRBV6-5,-,TRBJ1-2,CASSPPGQGGYGYTF,TGTGCCAGCAGTCCACCGGGACAGGGTGGGTATGGCTACACCTTC
TRBD2,TRBV29-1,-,TRBJ2-7,CSAKGRLADYEQYF,TGCAGCGCCAAAGGAAGGCTAGCGGACTACGAGCAGTACTTC
TRBD1,TRBV3-1/TRBV3-2,-,TRBJ2-2,CASSLDRANTGELFF,TGTGCCAGCAGCCTTGACAGGGCTAACACCGGGGAGCTGTTTTTT
-,TRBV4-1,-,TRBJ2-7,CASSRLTTYEQYF,TGCGCCAGCAGCAGACTGACGACCTACGAGCAGTACTTC
-,TRBV11-2,-,TRBJ1-2,CASGANYGYTF,TGTGCCAGCGGAGCCAACTATGGCTACACCTTC
-,TRBV9,-,TRBJ2-7,CASSLDLGVEQYF,TGTGCCAGCAGCCTCGACCTAGGGGTCGAGCAGTACTTC
-,TRBV5-1,-,TRBJ2-2,CASSWENQVTGELFF,TGCGCCAGCAGCTGGGAGAACCAGGTGACCGGGGAGCTGTTTTTT
-,TRBV7-2,-,TRBJ1-4,CASRRGQGFFEKLFF,TGTGCCAGCAGACGAGGCCAGGGTTTTTTTGAAAAACTGTTTTTT
-,TRBV6-5,-,TRBJ2-7,CASGSLFGEQYF,TGTGCCAGCGGCTCTCTCTTCGGGGAGCAGTACTTC
TRBD1,TRBV7-9,-,TRBJ2-7,CASSPGQGYEQYF,TGTGCCAGCAGCCCGGGACAGGGGTACGAGCAGTACTTC
-,TRBV19,once,TRBJ1-1,CASSIGFDGVGTEAFF,TGTGCCAGTAGTATTGGTTTTGACGGAGTAGGCACTGAAGCTTTCTTT
TRBD2,TRBV11-2,-,TRBJ2-7,CASSLRGAYEQYF,TGTGCCAGCAGCTTACGGGGGGCCTACGAGCAGTACTTC
-,TRBV5-6,-,TRBJ2-7,CASSFGGPPYEQYF,TGTGCCAGCAGCTTCGGGGGGCCACCCTACGAGCAGTACTTC
-,TRBV7-8,-,TRBJ1-3,CASSPRPDSGNTIYF,TGTGCCAGCAGCCCGAGGCCCGACTCTGGAAACACCATATATTTT
-,TRBV6-5,-,TRBJ2-7,CASSWGQGIHEQYF,TGTGCCAGCAGTTGGGGCCAGGGGATCCACGAGCAGTACTTC
-,TRBV7-8,-,TRBJ1-1,CASSFVREQENTEAFF,TGTGCCAGCAGCTTCGTGCGGGAACAGGAGAACACTGAAGCTTTCTTT
-,TRBV3-1/TRBV3-2,-,TRBJ1-1,CASSQGGHNTGAFF,TGTGCCAGCAGCCAAGGGGGACACAATACGGGAGCTTTCTTT
TRBD1,TRBV27,-,TRBJ2-7,CASSSSTGAYEQYF,TGTGCCAGCAGTTCCTCAACAGGGGCCTACGAGCAGTACTTC
-,TRBV18,-,TRBJ2-3,CASSPGGKGQDTQYF,TGTGCCAGCTCACCGGGAGGCAAGGGTCAAGATACGCAGTATTTT
TRBD2,TRBV5-1,-,TRBJ2-3,CASSPPLAEPTDTQYF,TGCGCCAGCAGCCCCCCCCTAGCGGAACCCACAGATACGCAGTATTTT
-,TRBV3-1/TRBV3-2,-,TRBJ1-2,CASSQGFRGGYTF,TGTGCCAGCAGCCAGGGCTTCCGGGGTGGCTACACCTTC
-,TRBV5-1,once,TRBJ2-5,CASSFLLDQETQYF,TGCGCCAGCAGCTTCCTACTAGACCAAGAGACCCAGTACTTC
TRBD1,TRBV10-3,-,TRBJ1-6,CAISESGQGDSPLHF,TGTGCCATCAGTGAGTCGGGACAGGGGGATTCACCCCTCCACTTT
TRBD1,TRBV7-9,-,TRBJ1-2,CASSKGQGLANYGYTF,TGTGCCAGCAGCAAAGGACAGGGCTTAGCTAACTATGGCTACACCTTC
TRBD1,TRBV5-4,once,TRBJ2-2,CASSWPPGTENTGELFF,TGTGCCAGCAGCTGGCCCCCCGGGACAGAAAACACCGGGGAGCTGTTTTTT
-,TRBV4-1,few,TRBJ1-5,CASSQVEGRKSNQPQHF,TGCGCCAGCAGCCAAGTAGAAGGGAGGAAAAGCAATCAGCCCCAGCATTTT
TRBD2,TRBV3-1/TRBV3-2,-,TRBJ2-7,CASSQVSGDLYEQYF,TGTGCCAGCAGCCAAGTTAGCGGGGACCTCTACGAGCAGTACTTC
TRBD1,TRBV2,few,TRBJ1-1,CASSEAGQGFNEAFF,TGTGCCAGCAGTGAAGCAGGACAGGGTTTCAATGAAGCTTTCTTT
TRBD2,TRBV7-7,-,TRBJ2-1,CASSPALAGGYNEQFF,TGTGCCAGCAGCCCCGCACTAGCGGGGGGGTACAATGAGCAGTTCTTC
TRBD1,TRBV10-3,-,TRBJ1-6,CAISGDRPQLHF,TGTGCCATCAGTGGGGACAGGCCCCAACTCCACTTT
-,TRBV6-5,-,TRBJ1-1,CASTGHITTEAFF,TGTGCCAGCACTGGACATATAACCACTGAAGCTTTCTTT
-,TRBV4-3,once,TRBJ1-6,CASSSEAAQFNSPLHF,TGCGCCAGCAGCTCCGAGGCAGCTCAGTTTAATTCACCCCTCCACTTT
-,TRBV6-5,few,TRBJ2-7,CASSYRSVQSYEQYF,TGTGCCAGCAGTTACAGATCAGTCCAGTCCTACGAGCAGTACTTC
-,TRBV6-5,-,TRBJ1-2,CASSYRPGGYGYTF,TGTGCCAGCAGTTACCGACCCGGGGGGTATGGCTACACCTTC
-,TRBV18,-,TRBJ2-5,CASSATGTTGETQYF,TGTGCCAGCTCGGCTACCGGGACAACTGGGGAGACCCAGTACTTC
TRBD1,TRBV5-4,-,TRBJ2-7,CASSSRTGGYEQYF,TGTGCCAGCAGCTCCAGGACAGGGGGCTACGAGCAGTACTTC
-,TRBV29-1,-,TRBJ2-5,CSGGGGETQYF,TGCAGCGGAGGGGGTGGAGAGACCCAGTACTTC
-,TRBV4-1,once,TRBJ2-3,CASSPPRGAWDTQYF,TGCGCCAGCAGCCCGCCCCGGGGGGCATGGGATACGCAGTATTTT
TRBD1,TRBV15,few,TRBJ2-3,CATSRDFGTGPDTQYF,TGTGCCACCAGCAGAGATTTTGGGACAGGGCCAGATACGCAGTATTTT
TRBD1,TRBV7-9,-,TRBJ2-7,CASSYRDRPYEQYF,TGTGCCAGCAGTTACCGGGACAGACCCTACGAGCAGTACTTC